The 8 T cell receptor beta chains in this list originate from one sample, sequenced in a study of T-cell reconstitution after alpha-beta-depleted transplantation in children. As it was prepared, the TCRbeta library received unique molecular identifiers. TCRdb re-called the PCR reads with MiXCR, one entry per CDR3 protein. The repertoire holds about 360,000 distinct CDR3 sequences, with 13% as singletons. Sequencing used PBMCs, obtained from the stem cell graft. The receptors stem from a human donor who donated a stem cell graft to a child with Fanconi anemia.

This chain links TRBV7-2 with TRBJ1-1; D remains unclear. V lost 0 bases and J lost 6, with 8 bases in between. Per germline, CDR1 SGHTA and CDR2 FQGNSA. This CDR3 is 13 amino acids long. The CDR3 DNA is TGTGCCAGCAGCTTAGCCTCCCCCCCTGAAGCTTTCTTT. It encodes CASSLASPPEAFF.

This clonotype was seen repeatedly, ten times or more. The chain uses TRBV20-1 and TRBJ1-4; perhaps TRBD1 as D (6 bases). Germline V lookup: CDR1 DFQATT, CDR2 SNEGSKA (reference sequence). The V end was cut by 5 bases, the J end by 2 bases, with 12 bases between. The length of the CDR3 is 14 residues. The CDR3: CSAFRQATNEKLFF. In DNA form, the CDR3 reads TGCAGTGCTTTCCGACAGGCGACTAATGAAAAACTGTTTTTT.

V usage is TRBV11-2 and J usage is TRBJ2-1, with a possible D match to TRBD1 (5 bases). There are 13 residues in the CDR3. The germline V gene has CDR1 SGHAT and CDR2 FQNNGV. The V and J ends lost 5 bases and 10 bases respectively, with 15 bases between them. CDR3 residues: CASSGNRYPEQFF. In DNA, the CDR3 is TGTGCCAGCAGCGGTAACAGGTACCCAGAGCAGTTCTTC. Drawing the rest from reference TRBV11-2 and TRBJ2-1, the complete variable domain is EAGVAQSPRYKIIEKRQSVAFWCNPISGHATLYWYQQILGQGPKLLIQFQNNGVVDDSQLPKDRFSAERLKGVDSTLKIQPAKLEDSAVYLCASSGNRYPEQFFGPGTRLTVL.

This clonotype showed up many times. V and J are TRBV20-1 and TRBJ2-1; D is undetermined. V lost 3 bases and J lost 2, with 5 bases in between. The CDR3 spans 12 residues. CDR1 DFQATT and CDR2 SNEGSKA come from the germline V gene (reference sequence). CDR3 nucleotides: TGCAGTGCTAGTCTCCCCTACAATGAGCAGTTCTTC. It yields the protein CSASLPYNEQFF.

This clonotype was detected a few times. This chain links TRBV6-1 with TRBJ2-5; 7 nucleotides line up with TRBD1. The CDR3 spans 13 residues. CDR1 is MNHNS, CDR2 SASEGT, per germline. V gave up 5 bases and J gave up 7 bases; unmatched junction bases: 7. The CDR3 bases are TGTGCCAGCAGTCCAGACAGGGCAGCGACCCAGTACTTC. It codes for CASSPDRAATQYF.

The J gene is TRBJ2-3, the V gene TRBV3-1; TRBD2 aligns across 11 bases. V gave up 3 bases and J gave up 3 bases; unmatched junction bases: 8. The CDR3 consists of 17 residues. Germline V CDR1 and CDR2: LGHDT, YNNKEL (reference sequence). The CDR3 DNA follows: TGTGCCAGCAGCCAGGCTCCGGGGACTAGCGGAACAGATACGCAGTATTTT. Encoded protein: CASSQAPGTSGTDTQYF.

This clonotype occurred a few times. The rearrangement joins TRBV20-1 to TRBJ1-2, with 9 bases lining up with TRBD1. The germline gives CDR1 DFQATT, CDR2 SNEGSKA (reference sequence). V trimming: 6 bases; J trimming: 5 bases; junction bases outside the gene matches: 4. CDR3 length equals 12 residues. The CDR3 DNA follows: TGCAGTGCGTGGGACAGGGCGTATGGCTACACCTTC. It encodes CSAWDRAYGYTF.

The genes are TRBV6-1 and TRBJ2-3; D possibly corresponds to TRBD2 (6 bases). This CDR3 has 15 residues. V lost 5 bases and J lost 1, with 13 bases in between. CDR1 and CDR2 from the germline V gene are MNHNS and SASEGT. CDR3 sequence (DNA): TGTGCCAGCAGTAAGAGTGGCGGGGGCACAGATACGCAGTATTTT. This translates into CASSKSGGGTDTQYF.